These T cell receptor beta chains were read from a single sample in a study of T cell responses to AZD1222 COVID-19 vaccine. TCRdb's table, derived via immunoSEQ multiplex PCR, lists solely in-frame clones and lacks some. The repertoire consists of more than 70,000 clones, with more than 75% occurring once and the leading ten covering approximately 4.5%. The material was peripheral blood, obtained on day 0 of AZD1222 vaccination. These receptors were obtained from an adult in good health. Both conserved end residues are part of each CDR3. The D gene is left open where the match is weak. Size values are once, few and many counts, or a class for expanded clones, and some rows have none.

clone size,V gene,J gene,D gene,CDR3 DNA,CDR3 protein
.,TRBV9,TRBJ1-5,.,TGTGCCAGCAGCTCAACCCGTACTGGTCAGCCCCAGCATTTT,CASSSTRTGQPQHF
.,TRBV12-3/TRBV12-4,TRBJ1-1,.,TGTGCCAGCAGTGCGCCTGGTCGTACTGAAGCTTTCTTT,CASSAPGRTEAFF
.,TRBV7-8,TRBJ2-3,.,TGTGCCAGCAGCTTAGCGTACGGAGATAGCACAGATACGCAGTATTTT,CASSLAYGDSTDTQYF
.,TRBV6-6,TRBJ1-2,.,TGTGCCAGCACCCCGCGGCCTAACTATGGCTACACCTTC,CASTPRPNYGYTF
.,TRBV18,TRBJ2-7,.,TGTGCCAGCTCACCAGGCCGACAGGCTTTCGGCTACGAGCAGTACTTC,CASSPGRQAFGYEQYF
.,TRBV27,TRBJ2-1,TRBD1,TGTGCCAGCAGCACCGGGACAGGGATCGATGAGCAGTTCTTC,CASSTGTGIDEQFF
.,TRBV2,TRBJ1-2,TRBD1,TGTGCCAGCAGGGGACAGGGGCCTAACTATGGCTACACCTTC,CASRGQGPNYGYTF
.,TRBV7-3,TRBJ2-1,TRBD2,TGTGCCAGCAGCTTAAGGGGAGGGGCGCAAAATGAGCAGTTCTTC,CASSLRGGAQNEQFF
.,TRBV18,TRBJ2-7,.,TGTGCCAGCTCACCATTGATACCGGGGAGCTCCTACGAGCAGTACTTC,CASSPLIPGSSYEQYF
.,TRBV9,TRBJ2-2,.,TGTGCCAGCAGCCCCTCGTTGGGGCTCACCGGGGAGCTGTTTTTT,CASSPSLGLTGELFF
.,TRBV11-2,TRBJ2-3,.,TGTGCCAGCAGCTTAGCGTCGGCAGATACGCAGTATTTT,CASSLASADTQYF
.,TRBV7-2,TRBJ1-1,.,TGTGCCAGCAGCTTATCTGGGGTTACTGAAGCTTTCTTT,CASSLSGVTEAFF
.,TRBV5-6,TRBJ1-4,TRBD1,TGTGCCAGCAGCTCCCGGACAGGATATGGTGAAAAACTGTTTTTT,CASSSRTGYGEKLFF
.,TRBV11-1,TRBJ1-4,.,TGTGCCAGCAGCCCCGGGTCAACTAATGAAAAACTGTTTTTT,CASSPGSTNEKLFF
.,TRBV7-2,TRBJ1-6,.,TGTGCCAGCAGCTCTAGGGATTACTCACCCCTCCACTTT,CASSSRDYSPLHF
.,TRBV9,TRBJ2-3,TRBD2,TGTGCCAGCAGCGTAGCCACTAGCGGGGTGGGTACGCAGTATTTT,CASSVATSGVGTQYF
.,TRBV7-3,TRBJ2-2,TRBD2,TGTGCCAGCAGCTCAGCGGCACTAGCGGGAGACTTCGCGAACACCGGGGAGCTGTTTTTT,CASSSAALAGDFANTGELFF
.,TRBV2,TRBJ2-3,.,TGTGCCAGCAGTGAGCTCCAGCAAGATACGCAGTATTTT,CASSELQQDTQYF
.,TRBV9,TRBJ1-6,TRBD1,TGTGCCAGCAGCGACAGGGGGCGCGGGGATTCACCCCTCCACTTT,CASSDRGRGDSPLHF
.,TRBV6-2/TRBV6-3,TRBJ1-5,.,TGTGCCAGCAGTTATCTCCCCCGAGGCCCACCGGGTCAGCCCCAGCATTTT,CASSYLPRGPPGQPQHF
.,TRBV28,TRBJ1-4,.,TGTGCCAGCAGGTCCGGACAGACTAATGAAAAACTGTTTTTT,CASRSGQTNEKLFF
.,TRBV20-1,TRBJ1-2,.,TGCAGTGCTAGGGCGGCCTCGGGCTACACCTTC,CSARAASGYTF
few,TRBV6-1,TRBJ1-1,.,TGTGCCAGCAGTGAAATGGGGACTGAAGCTTTCTTT,CASSEMGTEAFF
.,TRBV7-9,TRBJ2-1,.,TGTGCCAGCAGCTTAGCTCAGGGCACCTACAATGAGCAGTTCTTC,CASSLAQGTYNEQFF
.,TRBV6-6,TRBJ1-6,TRBD1,TGTGCCAGCAGGCCCGGGACAGGGCTTTCACCCCTCCACTTT,CASRPGTGLSPLHF
.,TRBV5-6,TRBJ2-2,TRBD1,TGTGCCAGCAGCCCCGGGACAGGGACCACCGGGGAGCTGTTTTTT,CASSPGTGTTGELFF
.,TRBV5-4,TRBJ2-1,TRBD1,TGTGCCAGCAGCCGTACAGGGGAATCCTACAATGAGCAGTTCTTC,CASSRTGESYNEQFF
.,TRBV3-1/TRBV3-2,TRBJ2-3,TRBD2,TGTGCCAGCAGCCAAAATGCGGGGGGGTCCACAGATACGCAGTATTTT,CASSQNAGGSTDTQYF
.,TRBV7-3,TRBJ1-6,.,TGTGCCAGCAGCTCCGACAGTTATAATTCACCCCTCCACTTT,CASSSDSYNSPLHF
once,TRBV7-9,TRBJ2-5,.,TGTGCCAGCAGCCTCGGGGGGACAGGAGGAGAGACCCAGTACTTC,CASSLGGTGGETQYF
.,TRBV11-3,TRBJ2-5,.,TGTGCCAGCAGCTTAGTAGGGGGGGGCGGCGAGACCCAGTACTTC,CASSLVGGGGETQYF
.,TRBV6-1,TRBJ1-3,.,TGTGCCAGCAGTGATCTCGTGAACACCATATATTTT,CASSDLVNTIYF
.,TRBV7-2,TRBJ2-1,.,TGTGCCAGCAGCTTAGGCATTGCGAGGCGGATGAGGGAGCAGTTCTTC,CASSLGIARRMREQFF
.,TRBV5-5,TRBJ2-3,.,TGTGCCAGCAGCCCGGGGACGTCGATTCTCGCAGATACGCAGTATTTT,CASSPGTSILADTQYF
.,TRBV6-5,TRBJ1-3,.,TGTGCCAGCATAAGGGCGGAAGGAAACACCATATATTTT,CASIRAEGNTIYF
few,TRBV6-6,TRBJ1-6,TRBD1,TGTGCCAGCAGGGAGACAGGGGGCCTTACCCTCCCCCTCCACTTT,CASRETGGLTLPLHF
.,TRBV11-3,TRBJ1-2,.,TGTGCCAGCAGCTCCGGCGAAAACTATGGCTACACCTTC,CASSSGENYGYTF
.,TRBV5-1,TRBJ1-2,.,TGCGCCAGCAGCTTGGAGGGTAATAACTATGGCTACACCTTC,CASSLEGNNYGYTF
.,TRBV5-1,TRBJ2-1,TRBD2,TGCGCCAGCAGCTTGGCCCGACTAGCGGGGGACGACTACAATGAGCAGTTCTTC,CASSLARLAGDDYNEQFF
.,TRBV12-3/TRBV12-4,TRBJ1-6,.,TGTGCCAGCAGTTTTTACTCTTCACCCCTCCACTTT,CASSFYSSPLHF
.,TRBV6-5,TRBJ1-1,.,TGTGCCAGCCGGGGTGGGACGGTGTATGACACTGAAGCTTTCTTT,CASRGGTVYDTEAFF
.,TRBV6-4,TRBJ2-2,.,TGTGCCAGCAGTGAGCGGGACACCGGGGAGCTGTTTTTT,CASSERDTGELFF
.,TRBV9,TRBJ2-3,.,TGTGCCAGCAGCGCCGGGACTAGCACAGATACGCAGTATTTT,CASSAGTSTDTQYF
.,TRBV27,TRBJ1-2,.,TGTGCCAGCAGTTTAGCTCTTAACTATGGCTACACCTTC,CASSLALNYGYTF
.,TRBV4-3,TRBJ1-3,.,TGCGCCAGCAGCCAGGTTCAAGGGAGGGCCAGCTCTGGAAACACCATATATTTT,CASSQVQGRASSGNTIYF
.,TRBV11-3,TRBJ1-5,.,TGTGCCAGCGAAAAGGGACGGTATCAGCCCCAGCATTTT,CASEKGRYQPQHF
.,TRBV19,TRBJ1-1,.,TGTGCCAGTAGTGGATCAGGGTACACTGAAGCTTTCTTT,CASSGSGYTEAFF
.,TRBV30,TRBJ1-6,.,TGTGCCTGGAGTGTAGCAGGCTTTACAAATTCACCCCTCCACTTT,CAWSVAGFTNSPLHF
.,TRBV7-3,TRBJ2-5,TRBD2,TGTGCCAGCAGCTCGACTAGCCTGGAGACCCAGTACTTC,CASSSTSLETQYF
.,TRBV24-1,TRBJ2-5,TRBD2,TGTGCCACCAGTGACCGTTTTGGCGATAGCGGGGGGAGCCAAGAGACCCAGTACTTC,CATSDRFGDSGGSQETQYF
.,TRBV7-6,TRBJ1-4,.,TGTGCCAGCAACACACAGGGATTAGGTGAAAAACTGTTTTTT,CASNTQGLGEKLFF
.,TRBV7-6,TRBJ1-3,TRBD1,TGTGCCAGCAGCTGGGAGAGGGACAGGGGGCCTTACTCTGGAAACACCATATATTTT,CASSWERDRGPYSGNTIYF
.,TRBV5-1,TRBJ2-2,.,TGCGCCAGTGGGACCGGGACCCAGAACACCGGGGAGCTGTTTTTT,CASGTGTQNTGELFF